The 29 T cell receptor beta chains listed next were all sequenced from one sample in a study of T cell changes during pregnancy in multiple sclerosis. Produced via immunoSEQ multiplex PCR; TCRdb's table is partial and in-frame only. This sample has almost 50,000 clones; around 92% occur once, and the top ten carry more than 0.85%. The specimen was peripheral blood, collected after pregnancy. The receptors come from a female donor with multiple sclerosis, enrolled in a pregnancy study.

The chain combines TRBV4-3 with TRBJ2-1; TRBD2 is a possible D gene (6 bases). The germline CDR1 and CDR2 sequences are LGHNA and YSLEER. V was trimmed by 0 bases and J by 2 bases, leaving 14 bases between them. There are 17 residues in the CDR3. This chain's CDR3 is CASSQDRRDLAYNEQFF. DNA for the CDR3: TGCGCCAGCAGCCAAGATCGGCGGGATCTAGCCTACAATGAGCAGTTCTTC.

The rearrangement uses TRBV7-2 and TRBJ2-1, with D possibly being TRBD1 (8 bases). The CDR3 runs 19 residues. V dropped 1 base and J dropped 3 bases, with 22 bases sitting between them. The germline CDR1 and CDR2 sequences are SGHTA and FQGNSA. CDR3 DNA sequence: TGTGCCAGCAGCTTAGTCGATCGCAGCGGGGACAGGCACTACAATGAGCAGTTCTTC. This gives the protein CASSLVDRSGDRHYNEQFF.

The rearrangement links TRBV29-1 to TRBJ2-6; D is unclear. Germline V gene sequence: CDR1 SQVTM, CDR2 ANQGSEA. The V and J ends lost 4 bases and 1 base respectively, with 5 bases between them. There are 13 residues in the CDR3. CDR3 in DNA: TGCAGCGTTGGGGCTTCTGGGGCCAACGTCCTGACTTTC. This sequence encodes CSVGASGANVLTF.

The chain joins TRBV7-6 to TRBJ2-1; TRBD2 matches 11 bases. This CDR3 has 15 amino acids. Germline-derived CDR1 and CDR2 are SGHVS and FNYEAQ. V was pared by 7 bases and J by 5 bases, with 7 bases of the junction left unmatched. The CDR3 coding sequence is TGTGCCAGCATCAACCTTAGCGGGGGGGACAATGAGCAGTTCTTC. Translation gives CASINLSGGDNEQFF.

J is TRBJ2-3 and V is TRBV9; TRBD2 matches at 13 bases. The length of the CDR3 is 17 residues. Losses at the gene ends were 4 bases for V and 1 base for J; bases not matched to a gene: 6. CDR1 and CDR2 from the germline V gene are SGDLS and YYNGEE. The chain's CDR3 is CASSTRGLAGGTDTQYF. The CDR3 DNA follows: TGTGCCAGCAGCACAAGAGGACTAGCGGGGGGCACAGATACGCAGTATTTT.

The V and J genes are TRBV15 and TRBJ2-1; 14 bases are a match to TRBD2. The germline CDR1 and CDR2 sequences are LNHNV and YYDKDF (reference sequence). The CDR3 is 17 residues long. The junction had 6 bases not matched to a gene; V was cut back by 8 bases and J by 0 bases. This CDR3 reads CATRGTSGGYSYNEQFF. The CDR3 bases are TGTGCCACCCGGGGGACTAGCGGGGGTTACTCCTACAATGAGCAGTTCTTC.

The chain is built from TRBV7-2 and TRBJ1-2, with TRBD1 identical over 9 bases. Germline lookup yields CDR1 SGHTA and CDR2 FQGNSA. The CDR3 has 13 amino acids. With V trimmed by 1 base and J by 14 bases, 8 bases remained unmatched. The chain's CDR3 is CASSLGTGAEWTF. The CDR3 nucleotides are TGTGCCAGCAGCTTAGGGACAGGGGCGGAGTGGACCTTC.

In DNA form, the CDR3 reads TGTGCCAGCAGCCTGAGAGTAGGGACAGGGGATTCACCCCTCCACTTT. Translation: CASSLRVGTGDSPLHF. This chain joins TRBV7-9 and TRBJ1-6, with 10 bases that match TRBD1. The ends lost 5 bases at V and 8 bases at J; junction bases unmatched: 9. The CDR3 contains 16 residues. CDR1 is SEHNR, CDR2 FQNEAQ, per germline (reference sequence).

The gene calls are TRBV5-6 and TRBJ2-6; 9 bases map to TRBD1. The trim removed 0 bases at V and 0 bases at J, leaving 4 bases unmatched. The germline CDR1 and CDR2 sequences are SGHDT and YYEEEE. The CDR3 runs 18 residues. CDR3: CASSLATGGGSGANVLTF. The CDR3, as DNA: TGTGCCAGCAGCTTGGCTACAGGGGGCGGCTCTGGGGCCAACGTCCTGACTTTC.

CDR3 sequence reads: CASIDRGGDQPQHF. In DNA form, the CDR3 reads TGTGCCAGCATCGATCGGGGGGGGGATCAGCCCCAGCATTTT. V usage is TRBV6-1 and J usage is TRBJ1-5; tentatively, D is TRBD1 (5 bases). The V end lost 7 bases, the J end lost 5 bases, and 15 bases lay between the germline ends. Germline lookup yields CDR1 MNHNS and CDR2 SASEGT. The CDR3 covers 14 residues.

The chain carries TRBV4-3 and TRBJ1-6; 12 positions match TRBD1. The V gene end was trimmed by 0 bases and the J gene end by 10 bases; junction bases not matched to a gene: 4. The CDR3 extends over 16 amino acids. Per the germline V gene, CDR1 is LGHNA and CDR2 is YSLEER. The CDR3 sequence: CASSQEAGTGGSPLHF. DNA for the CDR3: TGCGCCAGCAGCCAAGAAGCCGGGACAGGGGGCTCACCCCTCCACTTT.

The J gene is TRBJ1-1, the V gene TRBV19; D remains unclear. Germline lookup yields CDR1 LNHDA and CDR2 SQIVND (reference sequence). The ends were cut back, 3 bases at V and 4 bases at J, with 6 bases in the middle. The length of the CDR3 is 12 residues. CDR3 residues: CASSMATTEAFF. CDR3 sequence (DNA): TGTGCCAGTAGTATGGCCACCACTGAAGCTTTCTTT.

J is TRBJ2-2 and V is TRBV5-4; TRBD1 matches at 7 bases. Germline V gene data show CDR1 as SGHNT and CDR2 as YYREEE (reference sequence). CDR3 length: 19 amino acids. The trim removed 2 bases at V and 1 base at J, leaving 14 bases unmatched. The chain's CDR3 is CASSFPSTGKVENTGELFF. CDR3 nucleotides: TGTGCCAGCAGCTTTCCCTCGACAGGGAAGGTTGAGAACACCGGGGAGCTGTTTTTT.

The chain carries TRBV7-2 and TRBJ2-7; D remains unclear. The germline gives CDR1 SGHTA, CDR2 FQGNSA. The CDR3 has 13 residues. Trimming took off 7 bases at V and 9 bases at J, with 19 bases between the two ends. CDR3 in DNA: TGTGCCAGCACCCCCACCCCCTCCTTGGCGCAGTACTTC. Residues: CASTPTPSLAQYF.

In DNA form, the CDR3 reads TGTGCCACCAGCAGTCGACAGGTGTTTAACTATGGCTACACCTTC. Amino acid sequence: CATSSRQVFNYGYTF. The V call is TRBV15, the J call TRBJ1-2, with D perhaps matching TRBD1 (6 bases). CDR1 and CDR2 (germline): LNHNV, YYDKDF (reference sequence). The CDR3 is 15 amino acids. Trimming removed 3 bases from V and 1 base from J, with 12 bases in between.

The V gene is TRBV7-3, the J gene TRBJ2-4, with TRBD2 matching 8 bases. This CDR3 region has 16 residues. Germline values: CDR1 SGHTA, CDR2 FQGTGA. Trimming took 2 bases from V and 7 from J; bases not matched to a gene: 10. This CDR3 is CASSLGTSGGRNIQYF. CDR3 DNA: TGTGCCAGCAGCTTAGGTACCTCGGGGGGGCGGAACATTCAGTACTTC.

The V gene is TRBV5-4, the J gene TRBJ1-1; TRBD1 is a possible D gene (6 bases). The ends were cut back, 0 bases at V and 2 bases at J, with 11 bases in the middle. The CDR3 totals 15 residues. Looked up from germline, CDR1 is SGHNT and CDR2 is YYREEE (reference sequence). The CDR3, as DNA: TGTGCCAGCAGCTTGGCCAAGGGGGATAACACTGAAGCTTTCTTT. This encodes CASSLAKGDNTEAFF.

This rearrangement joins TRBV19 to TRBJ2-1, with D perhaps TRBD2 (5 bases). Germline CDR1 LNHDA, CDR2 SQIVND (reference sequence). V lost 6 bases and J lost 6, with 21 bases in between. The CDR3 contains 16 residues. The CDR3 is CASSNTRGSGSNEQFF. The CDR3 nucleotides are TGTGCCAGTAGCAATACCCGGGGTTCGGGGTCCAATGAGCAGTTCTTC.

The DNA of the CDR3 is TGTGCCAGCAGCTTCGGCAGGGGGGTCCAGTATGGCTACACCTTC. Protein product: CASSFGRGVQYGYTF. V and J are TRBV5-4 and TRBJ1-2, with 7 bases matching TRBD1. The CDR3 is made up of 15 amino acids. Germline CDR1 and CDR2: SGHNT and YYREEE (reference sequence). The V gene end was trimmed by 2 bases and the J gene end by 5 bases; junction bases not matched to a gene: 9.

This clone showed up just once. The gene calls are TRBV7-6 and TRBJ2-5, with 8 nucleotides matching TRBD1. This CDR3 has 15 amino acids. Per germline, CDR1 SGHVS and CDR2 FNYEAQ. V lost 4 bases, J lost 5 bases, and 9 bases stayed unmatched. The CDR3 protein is CASSSAQGAWETQYF. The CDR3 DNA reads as TGTGCCAGCAGCTCGGCCCAGGGGGCGTGGGAGACCCAGTACTTC.

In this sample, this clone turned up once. Here the CDR3 reads CASLRTSGGETQYF. CDR3 DNA: TGTGCCAGCTTGAGGACTAGCGGGGGAGAGACCCAGTACTTC. The rearrangement links TRBV7-9 to TRBJ2-5, with 13 bases lining up with TRBD2. Germline CDR1 SEHNR, CDR2 FQNEAQ (reference sequence). The CDR3 has 14 amino acids. V shed 8 bases, J shed 4 bases, and the junction held 4 bases outside the gene matches.

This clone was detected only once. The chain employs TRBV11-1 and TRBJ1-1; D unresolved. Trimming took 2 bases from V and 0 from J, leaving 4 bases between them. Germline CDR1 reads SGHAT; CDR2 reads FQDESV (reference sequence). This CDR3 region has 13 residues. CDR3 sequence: CASSLSLNTEAFF. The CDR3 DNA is TGTGCCAGCAGCTTAAGCTTGAACACTGAAGCTTTCTTT.

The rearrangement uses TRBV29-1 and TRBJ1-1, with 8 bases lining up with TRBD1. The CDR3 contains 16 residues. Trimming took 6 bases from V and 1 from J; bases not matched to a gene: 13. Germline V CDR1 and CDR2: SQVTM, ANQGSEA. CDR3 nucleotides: TGCAGCGTCGCAGCCCCCGGACAGGGAAAGAACACTGAAGCTTTCTTT. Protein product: CSVAAPGQGKNTEAFF.

The CDR3 sequence is CASSLQDGRNTGELFF. The DNA of the CDR3 is TGTGCCAGCAGCTTGCAAGACGGGAGAAACACCGGGGAGCTGTTTTTT. The chain joins TRBV13 to TRBJ2-2; a weak D match, TRBD2 (6 bases). CDR3 length: 16 amino acids. CDR1 and CDR2 from the germline V gene are PRHDT and FYEKMQ (reference sequence). V was clipped by 3 bases and J by 2 bases, with 13 bases between them.

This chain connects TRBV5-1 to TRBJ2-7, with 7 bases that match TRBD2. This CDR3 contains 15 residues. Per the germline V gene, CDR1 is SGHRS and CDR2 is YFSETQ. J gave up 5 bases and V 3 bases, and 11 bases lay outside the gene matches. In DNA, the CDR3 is TGCGCCAGCAGCTCACCCTACCTTGGGAGGGACGAGCAGTACTTC. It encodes CASSSPYLGRDEQYF.

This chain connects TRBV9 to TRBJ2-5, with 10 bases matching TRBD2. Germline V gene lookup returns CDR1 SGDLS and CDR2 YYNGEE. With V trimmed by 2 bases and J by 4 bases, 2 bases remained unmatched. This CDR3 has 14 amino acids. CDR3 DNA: TGTGCCAGCAGCGTCTCTAGCGGGGGAGAGACCCAGTACTTC. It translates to CASSVSSGGETQYF.

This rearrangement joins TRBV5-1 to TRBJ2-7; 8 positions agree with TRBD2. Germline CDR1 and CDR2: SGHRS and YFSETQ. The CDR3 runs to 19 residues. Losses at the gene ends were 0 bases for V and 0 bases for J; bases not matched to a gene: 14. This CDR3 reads CASSLAPGSGGASSYEQYF. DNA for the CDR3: TGCGCCAGCAGCTTGGCCCCGGGGAGCGGGGGCGCCAGCTCCTACGAGCAGTACTTC.

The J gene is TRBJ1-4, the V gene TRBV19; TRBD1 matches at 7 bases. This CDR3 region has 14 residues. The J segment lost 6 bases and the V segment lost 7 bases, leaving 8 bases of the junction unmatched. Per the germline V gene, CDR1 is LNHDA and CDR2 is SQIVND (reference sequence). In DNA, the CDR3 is TGTGCCAGTAATGCACAGGGGTTGGATGAAAAACTGTTTTTT. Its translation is CASNAQGLDEKLFF.

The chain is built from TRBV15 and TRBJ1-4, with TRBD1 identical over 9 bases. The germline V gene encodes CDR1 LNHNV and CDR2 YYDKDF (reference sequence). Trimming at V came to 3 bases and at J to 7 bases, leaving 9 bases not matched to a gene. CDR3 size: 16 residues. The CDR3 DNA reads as TGTGCCACCAGCAGTGAGACCGGGACAGGGCCTGAAAAACTGTTTTTT. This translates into CATSSETGTGPEKLFF. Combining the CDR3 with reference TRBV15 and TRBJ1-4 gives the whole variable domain DAMVIQNPRYQVTQFGKPVTLSCSQTLNHNVMYWYQQKSSQAPKLLFHYYDKDFNNEADTPDNFQSRRPNTSFCFLDIRSPGLGDTAMYLCATSSETGTGPEKLFFGSGTQLSVL.